Listed below are T cell receptor beta chains from one sample, sequenced in a study of blood T cell repertoires in COVID-19. Method: immunoSEQ multiplex PCR; TCRdb's copy keeps in-frame clones and lacks some. The table has about 230,000 clones, approximately 89% seen once. Source material: PBMCs or T cells enriched from blood (not recorded which). All receptors come from a woman in her twenties or thirties with acute COVID-19. CDR3s include the opening cysteine and the closing phenylalanine or tryptophan. The D gene is left open where the match is weak. A clone size is listed for some rows: how often the clone was seen (once, few, many), or a class if it is expanded.

DNA,CDR3,size,V,D,J
TGTGCCAGCAGCTTGGGGTCAGACTATTCACCCCTCCACTTT,CASSLGSDYSPLHF,few,TRBV5-4,NA,TRBJ1-6
TGTGCCACCAGCGGGGCGGAGATATTCTATGGCTACACCTTC,CATSGAEIFYGYTF,NA,TRBV15,NA,TRBJ1-2
TGTGCCAGCAGTCGCTACAGGGGGAGCAATCAGCCCCAGCATTTT,CASSRYRGSNQPQHF,NA,TRBV2,TRBD1,TRBJ1-5
TGCGCCAGCAGCCAGGGACTCCTAGCCTACGAGCAGTACTTC,CASSQGLLAYEQYF,NA,TRBV4-1,NA,TRBJ2-7
TGTGCCAGCAGCTTAGGGGCCGTAAACACAGATACGCAGTATTTT,CASSLGAVNTDTQYF,NA,TRBV11-2,NA,TRBJ2-3
TGCGCCAGCAGCTTGGAAGGAGGGCAGCCCCAGCATTTT,CASSLEGGQPQHF,NA,TRBV5-1,NA,TRBJ1-5
TGTGCCAGCAGCAGACTAGCGGGGGGCAGCTGGGAGCAGTACTTC,CASSRLAGGSWEQYF,NA,TRBV7-9,TRBD2,TRBJ2-7
TGTGCCAGCAGCTTGTTCCAAACAGGGAGCTATGGCTACACCTTC,CASSLFQTGSYGYTF,NA,TRBV5-5,NA,TRBJ1-2
TGTGCCAGCAGCCCCGTAGCGGGGGGGCAGGAGACCCAGTACTTC,CASSPVAGGQETQYF,NA,TRBV6-5,TRBD2,TRBJ2-5
TGCGCCAGCAGCCTCAGACAGGGGGAGCCATATTCACCCCTCCACTTT,CASSLRQGEPYSPLHF,NA,TRBV5-1,TRBD1,TRBJ1-6
TGTGCCAGCAGCTTTGGCGGGGGGGTGTACGAGCAGTACTTC,CASSFGGGVYEQYF,once,TRBV11-2,TRBD2,TRBJ2-7
TGTGCCAGCAGTGTCGACAGGGTAGAGACCCAGTACTTC,CASSVDRVETQYF,NA,TRBV2,TRBD1,TRBJ2-5
TGTGCCAGTGTGATGAGCTCCTATAATTCACCCCTCCACTTT,CASVMSSYNSPLHF,NA,TRBV13,NA,TRBJ1-6
TGTGCCAGCAGTCACCGGGACAGGGGATACAATGAGCAGTTCTTC,CASSHRDRGYNEQFF,NA,TRBV28,TRBD1,TRBJ2-1
TGTGCCACCAGTGCAGGACAGGGAATGGGAGCCAAAAACATTCAGTACTTC,CATSAGQGMGAKNIQYF,NA,TRBV24-1,TRBD1,TRBJ2-4
TGTGCCAGTAGTAGGGGCTCGGACACCTCCTCTGGAAACACCATATATTTT,CASSRGSDTSSGNTIYF,NA,TRBV19,NA,TRBJ1-3
TGTGCCAGCAGCTTAGGCCAGGGACAGCAAGAGACCCAGTACTTC,CASSLGQGQQETQYF,NA,TRBV7-9,TRBD1,TRBJ2-5
TGTGCCAGCCGATTGGGGGCCACTGAAGCTTTCTTT,CASRLGATEAFF,NA,TRBV7-9,NA,TRBJ1-1
TGTGCCACCAATGTGAACGGGGGAGGCCCCTCTGGAAACACCATATATTTT,CATNVNGGGPSGNTIYF,NA,TRBV24-1,NA,TRBJ1-3
TGTGCCAGCAGCGGGAGTGGGACTAGCGTGTACAATGAGCAGTTCTTC,CASSGSGTSVYNEQFF,NA,TRBV28,TRBD2,TRBJ2-1
TGTGCCAGCAGCGATCAGGGGAACAAGGGGTATCAACTCGTACGGGATGGCTACACCTTC,CASSDQGNKGYQLVRDGYTF,once,TRBV7-8,NA,TRBJ1-2
TGTGCCAGCAGCGACAGGGGGCAAAGAAACACCATATATTTT,CASSDRGQRNTIYF,NA,TRBV6-5,TRBD1,TRBJ1-3
TGTGCCACCAGCAGACAGAGCGGGGGGAGCACAGATACGCAGTATTTT,CATSRQSGGSTDTQYF,NA,TRBV15,TRBD2,TRBJ2-3
TGTGCCAGCAGCCAAATTAGGAGGGACAGGGATGGCTACACCTTC,CASSQIRRDRDGYTF,once,TRBV14,TRBD1,TRBJ1-2
TGTGCCAGCAAGTTTGCGGGGGTTAGCACAGATACGCAGTATTTT,CASKFAGVSTDTQYF,NA,TRBV2,TRBD2,TRBJ2-3
TGTGCCAGCAGCTTGGCAGGGAAGGCTAACTATGGCTACACCTTC,CASSLAGKANYGYTF,NA,TRBV7-9,NA,TRBJ1-2
TGTGCCAGCATCAATAGAGGGACAGGCTCTGGCTACACCTTC,CASINRGTGSGYTF,NA,TRBV6-5,TRBD1,TRBJ1-2
TGTGCTAGTGGTTTGGTACCCTCGGGCGAGCAGTACTTC,CASGLVPSGEQYF,once,TRBV12-5,NA,TRBJ2-7
TGTGCCAGCAGTTCAGACAGGGCGTACCAAGAGACCCAGTACTTC,CASSSDRAYQETQYF,NA,TRBV7-9,TRBD1,TRBJ2-5
TGTGCCAGCAGCCTGGATTACCGGGACACTAACACTGAAGCTTTCTTT,CASSLDYRDTNTEAFF,NA,TRBV14,NA,TRBJ1-1
TGTGCCAGCAGCCATAACAATGAGCAGTTCTTC,CASSHNNEQFF,NA,TRBV3-1/TRBV3-2,NA,TRBJ2-1
TGTGCCATCAGTGCGGACAGTTACTCTGGAAACACCATATATTTT,CAISADSYSGNTIYF,NA,TRBV10-3,NA,TRBJ1-3
TGTGCCAGCAGTTACTCCCGGGGGGGTAACACCGGGGAGCTGTTTTTT,CASSYSRGGNTGELFF,NA,TRBV6-6,TRBD2,TRBJ2-2
TGTGCCAGCTCACCCCTCGGTGGGACAGAGTTTGTTGAAGCTTTCTTT,CASSPLGGTEFVEAFF,NA,TRBV18,TRBD1,TRBJ1-1
TGCGCCAGCAGCCCGGGGGACTTAACTTACAATGAGCAGTTCTTC,CASSPGDLTYNEQFF,NA,TRBV5-1,NA,TRBJ2-1
TGTGCCAGCAGCTTTGAGAATACGCAGTATTTT,CASSFENTQYF,NA,TRBV11-2,NA,TRBJ2-3
TGTGCCAGCAGTTTAACCAGGGGGTCTGGAAACACCATATATTTT,CASSLTRGSGNTIYF,NA,TRBV28,TRBD1,TRBJ1-3
TGTGCCAGCAGCCCATCAGGGGCAACTAATGAAAAACTGTTTTTT,CASSPSGATNEKLFF,few,TRBV2,NA,TRBJ1-4
TGTGCCAGTAGTATCTCAGGCTACTTCCAAGAGACCCAGTACTTC,CASSISGYFQETQYF,NA,TRBV19,NA,TRBJ2-5
TGCGCCAGCAGCGGGACCCGGGACAGCTACGAGCAGTACTTC,CASSGTRDSYEQYF,NA,TRBV5-1,TRBD1,TRBJ2-7
TGTGCCAGCAGCTTAATCAGGGTAGGGGAAGCTTTCTTT,CASSLIRVGEAFF,NA,TRBV11-2,NA,TRBJ1-1
TGTGCCAGCAGCCAAGCATCAGGGATTAATACTGAAAAACTGTTTTTT,CASSQASGINTEKLFF,few,TRBV4-2,NA,TRBJ1-4
TGCGCCAGCAGCTTGGGAGGACACATCCCAAGTAAATTGGACACTGAAGCTTTCTTT,CASSLGGHIPSKLDTEAFF,NA,TRBV5-1,NA,TRBJ1-1
TGTGCCAGCAGCATCGGACAAGGCGTGGAGCAGTACTTC,CASSIGQGVEQYF,NA,TRBV5-4,NA,TRBJ2-7
TGTGCCAGCAGTTACACCCTAGCGGGGGGTGACAATGAGCAGTTCTTC,CASSYTLAGGDNEQFF,NA,TRBV6-5,TRBD2,TRBJ2-1
TGTGCCAGCACTTTGGGGGCAGGTCGAACTGAGCAGTTCTTC,CASTLGAGRTEQFF,NA,TRBV2,NA,TRBJ2-1
TGTGCCAGCTCACCAAGCCGGGGGACTAATGAAAAACTGTTTTTT,CASSPSRGTNEKLFF,NA,TRBV18,NA,TRBJ1-4
TGTGCCAGCAGCTTTTCAGGGGAGGGCACTGAAGCTTTCTTT,CASSFSGEGTEAFF,NA,TRBV11-2,NA,TRBJ1-1